This T cell receptor (beta chain) came from a study of cytomegalovirus exposure and HLA in healthy donors. Regarding this clone: The antigen is not known.

Germline loops: CDR1 SGHDT, CDR2 YYEEEE. The CDR3 extends over 14 amino acids. The V gene end was trimmed by 1 base and the J gene end by 5 bases; junction bases not matched to a gene: 4. PCR was performed using 60 Vbeta and 13 Jbeta primers. Libraries were prepared by immunoSEQ multiplex PCR; TCRdb keeps only in-frame clonotypes and omits some of them. The sample has under 85,000 clones, and its top ten clones hold more than 15%. Overall study results and limits: The listing of 150 or so TCR beta chains classed them as cytomegalovirus-associated. A later analysis revealed that TCR association rates differed between HLA loci, peaking at DRB1 and bottoming out at HLA-C. In a later analysis, TCR beta V- and J-gene trimming was associated with a missense DCLRE1C variant.

Healthy donors of bone marrow made up the group. This chain links TRBV5-6 with TRBJ1-2, with TRBD1 matching over 8 bases. The receptor comes from a boy aged 5-17 years in good health and CMV-seronegative. Material for sequencing was PBMCs. CDR3 sequence (DNA): TGTGCCAGCAGCTTGTTGCAGGGGGCGTATGGCTACACCTTC. Its translation: CASSLLQGAYGYTF.